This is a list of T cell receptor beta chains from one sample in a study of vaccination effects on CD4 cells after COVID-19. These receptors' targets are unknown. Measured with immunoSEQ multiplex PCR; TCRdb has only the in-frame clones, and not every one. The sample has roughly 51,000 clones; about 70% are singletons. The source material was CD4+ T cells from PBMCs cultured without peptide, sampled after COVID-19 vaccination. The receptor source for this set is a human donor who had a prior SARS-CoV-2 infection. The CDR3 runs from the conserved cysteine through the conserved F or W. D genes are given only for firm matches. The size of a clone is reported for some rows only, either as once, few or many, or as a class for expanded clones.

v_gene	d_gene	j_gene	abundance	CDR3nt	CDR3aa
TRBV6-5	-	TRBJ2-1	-	TGTGCCAGCAGTTACGGTGGCGGAAGATACAATGAGCAGTTCTTC	CASSYGGGRYNEQFF
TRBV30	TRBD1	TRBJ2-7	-	TGTGCCTGGAGTCCACAGGGGGCGCCGTCCTCCTACGAGCAGTACTTC	CAWSPQGAPSSYEQYF
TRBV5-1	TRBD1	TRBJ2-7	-	TGCGCCAGCAGCCAAGACAGGGGGCCTAAGTACTTC	CASSQDRGPKYF
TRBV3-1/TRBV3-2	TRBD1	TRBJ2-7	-	TGTGCCAGCAGCTCCCGGGACAGGGACTACGAGCAGTACTTC	CASSSRDRDYEQYF
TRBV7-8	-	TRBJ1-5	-	TGTGCCAGCAGCCGCGGGCGGGATCAGCCCCAGCATTTT	CASSRGRDQPQHF
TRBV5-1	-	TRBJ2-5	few	TGCGCCAGCAGCTTGGCGGGCTGGGAGACCCAGTACTTC	CASSLAGWETQYF
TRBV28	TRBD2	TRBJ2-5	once	TGTGCCAGCAGTTTAGGGGCGGGGGTGTCTGAGACCCAGTACTTC	CASSLGAGVSETQYF
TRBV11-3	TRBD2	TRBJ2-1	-	TGTGCCAGCAGCTTCGGACTAGCGGGGCATGAGCAGTTCTTC	CASSFGLAGHEQFF
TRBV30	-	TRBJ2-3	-	TGTGCCTGGACCCCTATAGGGGGTAGGGGGACAGATACGCAGTATTTT	CAWTPIGGRGTDTQYF
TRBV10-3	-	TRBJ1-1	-	TGTGCCATCAGGGGGGGCATCGATGAAGCTTTCTTT	CAIRGGIDEAFF
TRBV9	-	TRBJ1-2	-	TGTGCCAGCAGCGGATACGACCCAGCTATTTATGGCTACACCTTC	CASSGYDPAIYGYTF
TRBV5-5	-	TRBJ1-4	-	TGTGCCAGCAGCTTGTCGTTCCTCGCTGCAACTAATGAAAAACTGTTTTTT	CASSLSFLAATNEKLFF
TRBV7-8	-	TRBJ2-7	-	TGTGCCAGCAGCCTACGGAGGTACGAGCAGTACTTC	CASSLRRYEQYF
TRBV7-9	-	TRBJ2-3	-	TGTGCCAGCAGCTTAGCGGCGGGGGATACGCAGTATTTT	CASSLAAGDTQYF
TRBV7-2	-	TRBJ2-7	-	TGTGCCAGCAGCTTAGCCACAGCATGGTCCAGCTACGAGCAGTACTTC	CASSLATAWSSYEQYF
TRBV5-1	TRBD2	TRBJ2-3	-	TGCGCCAGCAGCTTGGGGACTAGCGGGAGCCATACGCAGTATTTT	CASSLGTSGSHTQYF
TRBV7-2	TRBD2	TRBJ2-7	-	TGTGCCAGCAGCTTAGAGGGACTAGTATACGAGCAGTACTTC	CASSLEGLVYEQYF
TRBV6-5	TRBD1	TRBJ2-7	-	TGTGCCAGCAGTTACTCGTTCGTGACAGGGTTCTACGAGCAGTACTTC	CASSYSFVTGFYEQYF